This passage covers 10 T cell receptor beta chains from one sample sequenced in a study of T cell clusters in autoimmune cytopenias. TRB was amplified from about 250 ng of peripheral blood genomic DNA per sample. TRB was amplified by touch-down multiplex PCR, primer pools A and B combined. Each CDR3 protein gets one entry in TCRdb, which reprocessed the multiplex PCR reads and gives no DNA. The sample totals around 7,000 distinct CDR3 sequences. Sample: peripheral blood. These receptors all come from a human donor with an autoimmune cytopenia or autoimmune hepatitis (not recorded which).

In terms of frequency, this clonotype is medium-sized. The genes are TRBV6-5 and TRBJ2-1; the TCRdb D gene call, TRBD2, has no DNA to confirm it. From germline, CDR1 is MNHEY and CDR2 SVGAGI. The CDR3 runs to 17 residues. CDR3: CASSYGSDGGPRDEQFF.

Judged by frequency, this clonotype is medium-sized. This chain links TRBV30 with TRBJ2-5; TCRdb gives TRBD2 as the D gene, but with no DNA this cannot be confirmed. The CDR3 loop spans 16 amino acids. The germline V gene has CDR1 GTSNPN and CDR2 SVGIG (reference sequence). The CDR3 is CAWNPGLAGSRETQYF.

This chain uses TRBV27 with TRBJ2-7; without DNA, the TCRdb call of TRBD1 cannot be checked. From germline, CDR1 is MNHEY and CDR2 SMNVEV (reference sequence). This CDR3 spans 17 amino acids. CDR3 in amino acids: CASSFFGAGVRSYEQYF.

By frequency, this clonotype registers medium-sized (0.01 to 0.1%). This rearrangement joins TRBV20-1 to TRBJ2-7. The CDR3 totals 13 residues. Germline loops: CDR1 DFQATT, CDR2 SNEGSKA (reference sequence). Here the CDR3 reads CSARGGGSYEQYF.

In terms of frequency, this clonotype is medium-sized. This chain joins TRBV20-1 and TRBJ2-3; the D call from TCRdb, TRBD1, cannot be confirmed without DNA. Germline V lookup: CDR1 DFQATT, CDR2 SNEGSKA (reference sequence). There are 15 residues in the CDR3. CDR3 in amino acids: CSARGEGYRTDTQYF.

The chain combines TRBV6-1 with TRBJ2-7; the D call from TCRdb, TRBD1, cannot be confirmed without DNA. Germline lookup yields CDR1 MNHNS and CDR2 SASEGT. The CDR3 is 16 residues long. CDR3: CASSEALWGRLYEQYF.

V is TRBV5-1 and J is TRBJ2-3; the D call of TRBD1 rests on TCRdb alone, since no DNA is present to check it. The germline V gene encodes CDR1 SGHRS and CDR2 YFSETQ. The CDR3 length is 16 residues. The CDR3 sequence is CASSKGTGGSADTQYF.

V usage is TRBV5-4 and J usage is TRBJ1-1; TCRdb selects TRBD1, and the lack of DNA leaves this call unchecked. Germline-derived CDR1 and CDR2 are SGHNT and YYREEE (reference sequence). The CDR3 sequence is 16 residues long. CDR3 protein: CASSPGLGGQDTEAFF.

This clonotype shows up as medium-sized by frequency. CDR3 protein: CASSLVGVRGQNSPLHF. The V gene is TRBV7-2, the J gene TRBJ1-6; the D call of TRBD1 rests on TCRdb alone, since no DNA is present to check it. This CDR3 has 17 amino acids. Germline CDR1 and CDR2: SGHTA and FQGNSA.

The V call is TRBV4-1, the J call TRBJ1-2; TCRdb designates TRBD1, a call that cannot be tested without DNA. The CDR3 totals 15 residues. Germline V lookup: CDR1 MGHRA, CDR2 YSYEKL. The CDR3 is CASSLSDTGKGGYTF.